A selection of T cell receptor beta chains follows, all from one sample in a study of T cell repertoires in cytomegalovirus infection. Each CDR3 protein is one row after TCRdb ran MiXCR on the reads. Of over 450,000 distinct CDR3 sequences in the sample, about 10% were seen once. Sequencing was performed on PBMCs. The receptors come from a human donor in good health (CMV status not recorded). Some clones in this sample may be carry-over from other donors' samples. Each CDR3 is given with its conserved first and last residue. The D gene is left open where the match is weak. Clone size is given for some rows only: seen once, a few or many times, or a class if the clone is expanded.

V,size,J,D,DNA,CDR3
TRBV7-9,many,TRBJ1-6,TRBD1,TGTGCCAGCAGCCCACCATCAGACAGGGGCTCACCCCTCCACTTT,CASSPPSDRGSPLHF
TRBV5-1,.,TRBJ2-7,.,TGCGCCAGCAGCTCCGTTGTGAGGGACGAGCAGTACTTC,CASSSVVRDEQYF
TRBV11-2,many,TRBJ2-2,TRBD1,TGTGCCAGCAGCTTGACAGGGGTCGGCGGGGAGCTGTTTTTT,CASSLTGVGGELFF
TRBV7-8,many,TRBJ2-2,TRBD2,TGTGCCAGCAGCCGGGGGAGGGGGAACACCGGGGAGCTGTTTTTT,CASSRGRGNTGELFF
TRBV25-1,.,TRBJ2-1,.,TGTGCCAGTATGGGGAGCTCCTACAATGAGCAGTTCTTC,CASMGSSYNEQFF
TRBV7-2,many,TRBJ2-1,.,TGTGCCAGCAGCTTAGCGTGGGGGTCCGATGAGCAGTTCTTC,CASSLAWGSDEQFF
TRBV3-1,.,TRBJ2-4,.,TGTGCCAGCAGCCCTGGGGGAGTAGCCAAAAACATTCAGTACTTC,CASSPGGVAKNIQYF
TRBV25-1,few,TRBJ2-2,TRBD2,TGTGCCACCGAGGGAGGGCCAAGGGTCACCGGGGAGCTGTTTTTT,CATEGGPRVTGELFF
TRBV28,.,TRBJ2-1,TRBD2,TGTGCCAGCTCATTGGCCCTGGCGGGAGGTTTTCAAGGCGAGCAGTTCTTC,CASSLALAGGFQGEQFF
TRBV20-1,many,TRBJ2-7,.,TGCAGTGCTAGAGGTGGCCTAACCTACGAGCAGTACTTC,CSARGGLTYEQYF
TRBV5-1,few,TRBJ1-1,TRBD1,TGCGCCAGCAGCTTGGGACAGGGGGTCGCTGAAGCTTTCTTT,CASSLGQGVAEAFF
TRBV18,few,TRBJ1-5,.,TGTGCCAGCTCACCCGGCGGGCAGGTGGGCGTACAGCCCCAGCATTTT,CASSPGGQVGVQPQHF
TRBV5-5,many,TRBJ1-1,.,TGTGCCAGCAGCTTCAGTGGACAGTGGGTCGCTTTCTTT,CASSFSGQWVAFF
TRBV11-2,.,TRBJ2-7,.,TGTGCCAGCAGCCCTATACACGGAACGTCCTACGAGCAGTACTTC,CASSPIHGTSYEQYF
TRBV7-9,many,TRBJ2-7,TRBD2,TGTGCCAGCAGCTCCGGGGGGGACTCCTACGAGCAGTACTTC,CASSSGGDSYEQYF
TRBV5-6,many,TRBJ1-1,TRBD1,TGTGCCAGCAGCTTTTCGAACCTATGGGACAGGGTCGACCCGAACACTGAAGCTTTCTTT,CASSFSNLWDRVDPNTEAFF
TRBV4-1,many,TRBJ2-6,TRBD1,TGTGCCAGCAGACTGAAAGCTACAGGGGGGTGGAGTGGGGCCAACGTCCTGACTTTC,CASRLKATGGWSGANVLTF
TRBV5-1,.,TRBJ1-4,.,TGCGCCAGCAGCCGTACAGCCTCAACTAATGAAAAACTGTTTTTT,CASSRTASTNEKLFF
TRBV5-1,many,TRBJ1-1,TRBD1,TGCGCCAGCAGCGTAAACAGGGGCATGAACACTGAAGCTTTCTTT,CASSVNRGMNTEAFF